The clone carrying this T cell receptor beta chain occurred many times. Its antigen is not identified. In the original workflow: CDR3 differences across clinicopathological groups were used to build a distant-metastasis classifier for papillary thyroid cancer. TCRdb re-clonotyped the PCR reads via MiXCR. TCRdb, rather than the study authors, made the V and J calls. The sample shows approximately 40,000 clones, about 10% of them seen only once. Before thyroid surgery, none of the patients had received any treatment. The CDR3 consists of 14 residues. CDR1 is SGHDT, CDR2 YYEEEE, per germline. V trimming: 2 bases; J trimming: 7 bases; junction bases outside the gene matches: 4. This entry comes from a study of metastatic and nonmetastatic thyroid tumors. Study at large: Repertoire comparisons spanned blood and tumor or nodule tissue from malignant and benign thyroid patients.

General study points: As reported, TCR beta diversity in blood and tumor was significantly higher in malignant thyroid tumors than in benign nodules.

Sequencing was done on a sample of blood. The rearrangement links TRBV5-6 to TRBJ2-1; 9 nucleotides match TRBD2. The sequence derives from a female donor with papillary thyroid cancer or a benign thyroid nodule (not recorded which). Some clones in this sample may be carry-over from other donors' samples. The CDR3 loop is CASSLPSGTNEQFF. The CDR3 bases are TGTGCCAGCAGCTTACCTAGCGGGACGAATGAGCAGTTCTTC. The entire variable domain, with the rest obtained from reference TRBV5-6 and TRBJ2-1, is as follows: DAGVTQSPTHLIKTRGQQVTLRCSPKSGHDTVSWYQQALGQGPQFIFQYYEEEERQRGNFPDRFSGHQFPNYSSELNVNALLLGDSALYLCASSLPSGTNEQFFGPGTRLTVL.